What follows describes a single T cell receptor (beta chain). Its matching antigen is unknown. These data belong to a study of OX40 agonist ivuxolimab in advanced cancers. About the research overall: Patients were dosed with the agonistic anti-OX40 (CD134) antibody ivuxolimab.

The CDR3 contains 15 residues. The germline gives CDR1 SNHLY, CDR2 FYNNEI. The ends were cut back, 2 bases at V and 7 bases at J, with 14 bases in the middle. Overall study results and limits: On average, CD8+ T cells had more expanded clones than CD4+. With doses of 0.1-3.0 mg/kg, partial responders showed among the lowest clonal expansion. The CD4+ and CD8+ T cells in the blood had expanded clonally by week 6 at 0.1 to 3.0 mg/kg.

The repertoire was sequenced with immunoSEQ multiplex PCR; TCRdb's copy has only in-frame clones and lacks some. The table has approximately 47,000 clones, over 85% seen once. The source material was CD4+ or CD8+ T cells sorted from blood, sampled in a trial of the OX40 agonist ivuxolimab. The chain couples TRBV2 to TRBJ2-2; weak D call: TRBD1 (5 bases). The source of this sequence is an adult with an advanced solid tumor such as melanoma, head and neck, liver or kidney cancer. DNA of the CDR3: TGTGCCAGCAGTGAAACTGGGGCGTCGGACGGGGAGCTGTTTTTT. Translated: CASSETGASDGELFF.